The rows below give T cell receptor beta chains drawn from one sample of a study of blood T cell repertoires in COVID-19. Profiling relied on immunoSEQ multiplex PCR, and the TCRdb table lists in-frame clones only, not all of them. The sample includes about 270,000 clones, around four fifths of them seen just once. Sequencing input: peripheral blood. The source of these receptors is a man older than 75 with acute or convalescent COVID-19. Each CDR3 is given with its conserved first and last residue.

>TRBJ2-2|14|TRBV27
CASSWLADTGELFF
>TRBJ2-3|18|TRBV5-1
CASSLVGLAGRSTDTQYF
>TRBJ2-7|17|TRBV21-1
CASSEDRDRYILYEQYF
>TRBJ2-5|16|TRBV19
CASSTLGTRGHETQYF
>TRBJ1-6|16|TRBV7-6
CASSPQGTPSYSPLHF
>TRBJ2-3|17|TRBV4-2
CASSQGGGSGARDTQYF
>TRBJ2-2|13|TRBV18
CASSPRAAGELFF
>TRBJ1-5|14|TRBV7-6
CASSPGQGGQPQHF
>TRBJ2-2|17|TRBV25-1
CASSEVVGHKNTGELFF
>TRBJ2-6|16|TRBV29-1
CSVETTSGPGANVLTF
>TRBJ2-3|17|TRBV5-1
CASSLPPGQGITDTQYF
>TRBJ2-3|16|TRBV7-2
CASSHTLGTGGDTQYF
>TRBJ2-5|15|TRBV27
CASSVRDRGWETQYF
>TRBJ2-5|14|TRBV7-9
CASSHRDRPMTQYF
>TRBJ2-7|16|TRBV27
CASSRISAGTTYEQYF